This T cell receptor (beta chain) is drawn from a study of identical twins (dated by TCRdb to 2015 to 2016). Background on the whole study: To test whether fetal clonotypes persist, this study deep-sequenced TCR alpha and beta repertoires from monozygotic twins, from unrelated adults of various ages, and from cord blood. To rule out contamination, the twin experiments were replicated at different times with different library preparation protocols. General conclusions and limits of the study: Abundant cord blood beta clonotypes carried fewer insertions; young adult naive repertoires showed a weaker similar trend, while memory repertoires showed none. Because the same donors could not be followed over many years, conclusions were based on cross-sectional statistical analysis. Excess twin sharing in beta out-of-frame sequences was weaker because fewer shared sequences lowered the signal-to-noise ratio. Zero-insertion analyses could be partly confounded by invariant T cells such as MAIT and iNKT, though diverse VJ usage argued against such confounding for most clonotypes. In monozygotic twins, out-of-frame TCR alpha sharing was systematically underestimated by recombination models, although the models agreed with sharing between unrelated individuals. Out-of-frame TCR alpha sequences shared between twins showed an excess of low generation-probability sequences compared with coincidental sharing between unrelated individuals.

V is shortened by 0 bases, J by 2 bases, and the region joining them spans 9 bases. CDR1 ENHRY and CDR2 SYGVKD were looked up in the germline V gene. From the cysteine through the phenylalanine, the CDR3 covers 15 amino acids. The retained sequence is limited to the CDR3, 45 bases, with the frame set at the first base. Concerning this clonotype: Its specific antigen is unknown. Qualities for individual bases were not recorded, and no much larger clone is one base off.

The method behind the library was 5' RACE. The reads were generated on an Illumina HiSeq 2000. Template switching added a universal primer binding site, and the final cDNA carried a unique molecular identifier that allowed TCR cDNA molecules to be counted accurately. Specific primers in the conserved constant-segment region were used to synthesize first-strand cDNA for TCR alpha and beta chains. To control for contamination, each cDNA library was double barcoded with a SMART-Mk sample barcode plus Illumina barcodes. Two successive PCR steps introduced TruSeq adapter sequences along with Illumina sample barcodes. The TCR alpha and beta cDNA libraries were sequenced on the Illumina HiSeq platform using custom primers. The source study handled its data this way. Unique molecular identifiers were extracted from raw reads with MiGEC, and CDR3 positions were determined with MiXCR. For each individual, recombination models were inferred using an EM algorithm with the repgenHMM and IGoR tools. Shared clonotypes were analyzed with the tcR package in R, and sharing was normalized by the product of cloneset sizes. To study raw recombination free of thymic and clonal selection effects, out-of-frame nonproductive sequences were analyzed. TCRdb took the public reads, trimmed them with fastp at Q25, ran MiXCR for clone calling and kept in-frame beta chains. Rows with one shared CDR3 protein collapse into an entry with the most common genes and DNA. The V and J calls and clone size come from TCRdb's table, not from the authors' own analysis. This sample lists about 530,000 distinct CDR3 sequences; approximately 20% were detected once. The ten largest clones capture 0.48% of the sample.

Every donor was a healthy Caucasian. Three pairs of female monozygotic twins, all aged about 18 to 29 years, made up the twin cohort. Positive isolation kits from Invitrogen were used to isolate the CD4+ and CD8+ T cell populations. The same data also went into a second study, on yellow fever vaccine responses in identical twins. The second publication reports: According to the authors, the vaccine-induced T cell response in identical twins seemed to be partly convergent and partly specific to each individual. In identical twins, the study followed T cell clones that responded to the vaccine with precision.

The source of this sequence is a woman younger than 30 in good health. The receptor chain draws on TRBV10-3 and TRBJ2-3; a confident D gene designation cannot be given. The specimen was CD4+ T cells sorted from blood. The CDR3 amino acid sequence is: CAISESTENTDTQYF. The DNA reads TGTGCCATCAGTGAGTCTACCGAGAACACAGATACGCAGTATTTT.